This entry lists 13 T cell receptor beta chains sequenced from one sample in a study of blood T cell repertoires in COVID-19. Data came from immunoSEQ multiplex PCR; TCRdb stores just in-frame clones and leaves some out. The sample includes about 170,000 clones, about 87% of them seen just once. The specimen was peripheral blood. The receptor set was obtained from a woman of 80 years or more with COVID-19, enrolled during active disease.

The rearrangement links TRBV12-2 to TRBJ2-1; the D call of TRBD2 is as the table states it, not checked on the DNA. TRBV12-2 is a pseudogene locus. The CDR3 runs 17 residues. This CDR3 reads CASRMESPSGNYNEQFF. DNA of the CDR3: TGTGCAAGTCGCATGGAATCTCCCAGCGGAAACTACAATGAGCAGTTCTTC.

V gene TRBV10-3 combines with J gene TRBJ1-3, with D possibly TRBD1 on 6 matching bases. The CDR3 loop spans 14 amino acids. The V gene's germline CDR1 is ENHRY and CDR2 SYGVKD. V shed 3 bases and J shed 4 bases, with 10 bases lying between them. As DNA, the CDR3 is TGTGCCATCAGTGAACAGGGTATGGGAAACACCATATATTTT. Amino acid sequence: CAISEQGMGNTIYF.

The rearrangement uses TRBV5-1 and TRBJ2-1; TRBD2 agrees at 12 bases. Germline V gene sequence: CDR1 SGHRS, CDR2 YFSETQ. The junction had 6 bases not matched to a gene; V was cut back by 0 bases and J by 8 bases. CDR3 length equals 16 residues. The CDR3 sequence: CASSLETSGRIDEQFF. The CDR3 nucleotides are TGCGCCAGCAGCTTGGAAACTAGCGGGAGGATAGATGAGCAGTTCTTC.

The chain carries TRBV28 and TRBJ2-5; possibly TRBD1 for D (6 bases). Germline loops: CDR1 MDHEN, CDR2 SYDVKM. V was pared by 6 bases and J by 4 bases, with 18 bases between. The CDR3 is 15 amino acids. CDR3 coding DNA: TGTGCCAGCAGCTTCACAGGGAATCCACCAGAGACCCAGTACTTC. Translation gives CASSFTGNPPETQYF.

The V gene is TRBV9, the J gene TRBJ1-1; the D is unclear. Trimming removed 4 bases at V and 0 bases at J, with 7 bases between. This CDR3 spans 13 amino acids. Per the germline V gene, CDR1 is SGDLS and CDR2 is YYNGEE. This CDR3 reads CASSYSLNTEAFF. The CDR3 DNA reads TGTGCCAGCAGCTATTCCCTGAACACTGAAGCTTTCTTT.

V and J are TRBV12-3 or TRBV12-4 and TRBJ1-2; TRBD1 aligns across 9 bases. Losses at the gene ends were 7 bases for V and 6 bases for J; bases not matched to a gene: 3. The CDR3 extends over 12 amino acids. The CDR3 sequence: CASTRTGDGYTF. CDR3 bases: TGTGCCAGCACCCGGACAGGGGATGGCTACACCTTC.

The chain recombines TRBV25-1 with TRBJ1-4, with 7 bases lining up with TRBD1. Germline-derived CDR1 and CDR2 are MGHDK and SYGVNS. V was clipped by 5 bases and J by 7 bases; unmatched bases: 10. The CDR3 spans 15 residues. The CDR3, as DNA: TGTGCCAGCAGTTTGCCGACAGGGAGTCGTGAAAAACTGTTTTTT. It codes for CASSLPTGSREKLFF.

J is TRBJ2-2 and V is TRBV5-6, with D perhaps matching TRBD2 (6 bases). Germline V gene lookup returns CDR1 SGHDT and CDR2 YYEEEE. There are 16 residues in the CDR3. V was clipped by 2 bases and J by 1 base, with 12 bases between them. The DNA for the CDR3 is TGTGCCAGCAGCTTCGACCAGGGAGGGAACACCGGGGAGCTGTTTTTT. It yields the protein CASSFDQGGNTGELFF.

The chain employs TRBV11-2 and TRBJ1-2; weak D call: TRBD1 (6 bases). The germline gives CDR1 SGHAT, CDR2 FQNNGV. CDR3 length: 15 residues. With 0 bases removed from V and 3 bases from J, the gap between germline ends came to 11 bases. CDR3 nucleotides: TGTGCCAGCAGCTTAGATTCTGGGGGCTACTATGGCTACACCTTC. The encoded protein is CASSLDSGGYYGYTF.

J is TRBJ1-1 and V is TRBV7-2, with D possibly matching TRBD1 (5 bases). CDR1 and CDR2 (germline): SGHTA, FQGNSA. The V gene lost 2 bases and the J gene lost 1 base, with 11 bases spanning the gap. This CDR3 region has 15 residues. The CDR3 is CASSLPTGGNTEAFF. CDR3 sequence (DNA): TGTGCCAGCAGCTTACCTACGGGGGGGAACACTGAAGCTTTCTTT. Drawing the rest from reference TRBV7-2 and TRBJ1-1, the complete variable domain is GAGVSQSPSNKVTEKGKDVELRCDPISGHTALYWYRQSLGQGLEFLIYFQGNSAPDKSGLPSDRFSAERTGGSVSTLTIQRTQQEDSAVYLCASSLPTGGNTEAFFGQGTRLTVV.

The chain recombines TRBV5-1 with TRBJ2-1, with no clear D. Germline CDR1 reads SGHRS; CDR2 reads YFSETQ. Trimming cost V 1 base and J 6 bases, with 5 bases left between them. This CDR3 spans 12 amino acids. The CDR3 spells CASSLLPNEQFF. In DNA, the CDR3 is TGCGCCAGCAGCTTGCTCCCCAATGAGCAGTTCTTC.

This rearrangement joins TRBV4-2 to TRBJ1-3, with 9 bases lining up with TRBD1. CDR3 size: 18 residues. V shed 0 bases and J 2 bases; nucleotides not matched to a gene: 8. Looked up from germline, CDR1 is LGHNA and CDR2 is YNFKEQ. The CDR3 DNA reads TGTGCCAGCAGCCAAGACCCCGGGACAGGGCCTGCTGGAAACACCATATATTTT. Amino acids: CASSQDPGTGPAGNTIYF.

The chain combines TRBV28 with TRBJ1-2, with D maybe TRBD1 (5 bases). Germline-derived CDR1 and CDR2 are MDHEN and SYDVKM. CDR3 length equals 13 residues. Trimming cost V 6 bases and J 7 bases, with 15 bases left between them. The CDR3 nucleotides read TGTGCCAGCAGACATCTTGGCGGGACTGGCTACACCTTC. As protein: CASRHLGGTGYTF.